This T cell receptor (beta chain) was obtained from a study of T cells in Graves' hyperthyroidism and ophthalmopathy. Broader study findings: Ophthalmopathy prediction by the model preceded onset by a median approximately six months.

The investigators amplified TCR beta CDR3 regions from RNA transcripts. The TCR CDR3 first-round RT-PCR relied on the HTBI primer set. TCRdb analysed the multiplex PCR reads with MiXCR anew, one entry per CDR3 protein. In the table there are about 560,000 distinct CDR3 sequences, roughly 17% of which are singletons. The ends lost 0 bases at V and 2 bases at J; junction bases unmatched: 2. Germline V gene lookup returns CDR1 LGHDT and CDR2 YNNKEL (reference sequence). This CDR3 spans 17 amino acids. Hyperthyroidism, newly diagnosed and lasting under 2 months, affected patients aged 18 to 65. Uncontrolled infection, other autoimmune disease, pregnancy or lactation excluded patients. Clinical symptoms, serum thyroxine and TRAb, thyroid ultrasound and orbital computed tomography together formed the diagnostic basis. In its sample, this clonotype was seen many times. Its specificity is not known.

The chain uses TRBV3-1 and TRBJ2-3; 13 nucleotides agree with TRBD2. The specimen sequenced was blood. The TCR comes from a woman between 18 and 29 years old with Graves' hyperthyroidism. The DNA of the CDR3 is TGTGCCAGCAGCCAAGAGGGACTAGCGGGGACCACAGATACGCAGTATTTT. Protein: CASSQEGLAGTTDTQYF.